Below, 12 T cell receptor beta chains from the same sample are listed, as sequenced in a study of T cell changes during pregnancy in multiple sclerosis. Using immunoSEQ multiplex PCR, the repertoire was profiled, and TCRdb retains in-frame clones only, with some absent. The table shows around 71,000 clones, with roughly 94% occurring only once. Material: peripheral blood, obtained after pregnancy. These receptors all come from a female donor with multiple sclerosis, enrolled in a pregnancy study.

This rearrangement joins TRBV5-4 to TRBJ2-1; no reliable D call. Per the germline V gene, CDR1 is SGHNT and CDR2 is YYREEE (reference sequence). V gave up 4 bases and J gave up 8 bases, with 7 bases separating them. The CDR3 covers 11 residues. This chain's CDR3 is CASSLDYEQFF. Written as DNA, the CDR3 is TGTGCCAGCAGCCTAGACTATGAGCAGTTCTTC.

The V and J genes are TRBV11-2 and TRBJ1-1, with 8 bases lining up with TRBD1. From germline, CDR1 is SGHAT and CDR2 FQNNGV. This CDR3 has 16 amino acids. V lost 5 bases and J lost 5; bases outside the gene matches: 13. The CDR3 coding sequence is TGTGCCAGCAGCCTCTCCGGACAGGGAGGAGAAACTGAAGCTTTCTTT. Residues: CASSLSGQGGETEAFF. The full variable domain, with the rest looked up from reference TRBV11-2 and TRBJ1-1, is EAGVAQSPRYKIIEKRQSVAFWCNPISGHATLYWYQQILGQGPKLLIQFQNNGVVDDSQLPKDRFSAERLKGVDSTLKIQPAKLEDSAVYLCASSLSGQGGETEAFFGQGTRLTVV.

The rearrangement joins TRBV18 to TRBJ2-7, with a tentative D call TRBD2 (6 bases). V was cut by 0 bases and J by 3 bases, with 12 bases left in between. Looked up from germline, CDR1 is KGHSH and CDR2 is LQKENI. The CDR3 loop spans 15 amino acids. The CDR3 sequence: CASSPPGRRVYEQYF. The DNA for the CDR3 is TGTGCCAGCTCACCACCGGGGAGGAGGGTCTACGAGCAGTACTTC. Full variable domain (remainder filled in from reference TRBV18 and TRBJ2-7): NAGVMQNPRHLVRRRGQEARLRCSPMKGHSHVYWYRQLPEEGLKFMVYLQKENIIDESGMPKERFSAEFPKEGPSILRIQQVVRGDSAAYFCASSPPGRRVYEQYFGPGTRLTVT.

The genes are TRBV12-5 and TRBJ2-1; 13 bases fit TRBD2. The junction had 6 bases not matched to a gene; V was cut back by 8 bases and J by 8 bases. From germline, CDR1 is LGHNT and CDR2 FRNRAP. The CDR3 extends over 14 amino acids. The CDR3, as DNA: TGTGCTAGTTACAGGACTAGCGGGAGCCATGAGCAGTTCTTC. Its protein is CASYRTSGSHEQFF.

This clone is a singleton in its sample. The chain joins TRBV10-3 to TRBJ1-5, with 9 bases fitting TRBD1. This CDR3 is 15 amino acids long. The junction had 5 bases not matched to a gene; V was cut back by 2 bases and J by 6 bases. The germline V gene encodes CDR1 ENHRY and CDR2 SYGVKD. The CDR3 spells CAISETGGVGQPQHF. The CDR3 DNA is TGTGCCATCAGTGAGACAGGGGGCGTGGGTCAGCCCCAGCATTTT.

The V and J genes are TRBV18 and TRBJ2-2; D uncertain. V lost 3 bases, J lost 7 bases, and 6 bases lay in between. This CDR3 has 12 amino acids. Germline-derived CDR1 and CDR2 are KGHSH and LQKENI. The CDR3: CASSPFVGELFF. Written as DNA, the CDR3 is TGTGCCAGCTCACCTTTCGTCGGGGAGCTGTTTTTT. Variable domain in full (rest from reference TRBV18 and TRBJ2-2): NAGVMQNPRHLVRRRGQEARLRCSPMKGHSHVYWYRQLPEEGLKFMVYLQKENIIDESGMPKERFSAEFPKEGPSILRIQQVVRGDSAAYFCASSPFVGELFFGEGSRLTVL.

CDR3 nucleotides: TGCGCCAGCAGTGAGGCGGGAGGGACTAGGGAGCAGTACTTC. Translation: CASSEAGGTREQYF. V gene TRBV10-1 combines with J gene TRBJ2-7; TRBD2 matches 9 bases. Germline-derived CDR1 and CDR2 are WNHNN and SYGVQD (reference sequence). The CDR3 sequence is 14 residues long. V gave up 2 bases and J gave up 7 bases; unmatched junction bases: 6.

This sequence joins TRBV7-2 and TRBJ2-1; D is unresolved. The V end was cut by 3 bases, the J end by 1 base, with 4 bases between. The CDR3 has 13 amino acids. CDR1 is SGHTA, CDR2 FQGNSA, per germline. CDR3 nucleotide sequence: TGTGCCAGCAGCTTCACTTCCTACAATGAGCAGTTCTTC. Translation gives CASSFTSYNEQFF.

About this clone: A junction boundary mismatches the germline segment, possibly from a read error. The CDR3 sequence: CASNLPGREGYGYTF. DNA of the CDR3: TGTGCCAGCAACTTACCTGGACGAGAGGGCTATGGCTACACCTTC. This sequence joins TRBV7-2 and TRBJ1-2; D call uncertain. The germline V gene has CDR1 SGHTA and CDR2 FQGNSA. The CDR3 is 15 residues long.

This chain links TRBV6-4 with TRBJ2-1, with TRBD1 matching 10 bases. Germline values: CDR1 MRHNA, CDR2 SNTAGT. The J segment lost 4 bases and the V segment lost 2 bases, leaving 2 bases of the junction unmatched. The CDR3 length is 15 residues. CDR3 bases: TGTGCCAGCAGTGACGGGACAGGGGATTACAATGAGCAGTTCTTC. Protein product: CASSDGTGDYNEQFF.

The chain recombines TRBV7-2 with TRBJ1-1, with D possibly TRBD1 on 6 matching bases. CDR1 is SGHTA and CDR2 is FQGNSA in the germline V gene. The V and J ends lost 5 bases and 4 bases respectively, with 23 bases between them. The CDR3 is made up of 17 amino acids. The CDR3 coding sequence is TGTGCCAGCAGCCCCGGGAGGCGGGGGCCACGGAGCACTGAAGCTTTCTTT. It is translated as CASSPGRRGPRSTEAFF.

The CDR3 DNA reads as TGTGCCAGCAGTGGGGATCTGGGCCAGGGGGCGTGGGAGCAGTACTTC. It specifies CASSGDLGQGAWEQYF. The V gene is TRBV2, the J gene TRBJ2-7; the match to TRBD1 covers 8 bases. The CDR3 is 16 residues long. J was trimmed by 7 bases and V by 4 bases; bases with no gene match: 15. Germline CDR1 reads SNHLY; CDR2 reads FYNNEI. Full variable domain (rest looked up from reference TRBV2 and TRBJ2-7): EPEVTQTPSHQVTQMGQEVILRCVPISNHLYFYWYRQILGQKVEFLVSFYNNEISEKSEIFDDQFSVERPDGSNFTLKIRSTKLEDSAMYFCASSGDLGQGAWEQYFGPGTRLTVT.